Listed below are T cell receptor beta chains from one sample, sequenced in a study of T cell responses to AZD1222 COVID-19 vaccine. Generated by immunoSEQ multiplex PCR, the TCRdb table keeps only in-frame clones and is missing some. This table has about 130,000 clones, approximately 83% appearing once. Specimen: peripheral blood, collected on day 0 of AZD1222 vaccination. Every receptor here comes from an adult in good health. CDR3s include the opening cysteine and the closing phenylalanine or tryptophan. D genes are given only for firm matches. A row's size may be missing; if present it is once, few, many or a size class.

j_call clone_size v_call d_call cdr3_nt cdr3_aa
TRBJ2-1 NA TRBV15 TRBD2 TGTGCCACCAGCAGGGCTAGACTAGCGGGAGGGGATAATGAGCAGTTCTTC CATSRARLAGGDNEQFF
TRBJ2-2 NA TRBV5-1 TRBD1 TGCGCCAGCAGTACGCAGCCGGGACAGGGGTCCGGGGAGCTGTTTTTT CASSTQPGQGSGELFF
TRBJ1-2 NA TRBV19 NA TGTGCCAGTAGTTGGGACACTTCTAACTATGGCTACACCTTC CASSWDTSNYGYTF
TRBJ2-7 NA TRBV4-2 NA TGTGCCAGCAGCCAAGACGTTGTCTTAAACTCCTACGAGCAGTACTTC CASSQDVVLNSYEQYF
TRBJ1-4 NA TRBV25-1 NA TGTGCCAGCAGTCAAAACACAGGGTATAATGAAAAACTGTTTTTT CASSQNTGYNEKLFF
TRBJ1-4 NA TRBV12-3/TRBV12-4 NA TGTGCCAGCAGTTTTGGAGTAGAAAAACTGTTTTTT CASSFGVEKLFF
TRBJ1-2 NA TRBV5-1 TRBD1 TGCGCCAGCAGCTTAGCCGGGACAGGCGTCTATGGCTACACCTTC CASSLAGTGVYGYTF
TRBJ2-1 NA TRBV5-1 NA TGCGCCAGCAGCCTAGGGTCCTACAATGAGCAGTTCTTC CASSLGSYNEQFF
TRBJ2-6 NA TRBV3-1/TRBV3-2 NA TGTGCCAGCAGCCAGGGGGCTGGGGCCAACGTCCTGACTTTC CASSQGAGANVLTF
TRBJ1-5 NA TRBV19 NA TGTGCCAGTAGCCGTAGCTTGACAGTCATCCAGCATTTT CASSRSLTVIQHF
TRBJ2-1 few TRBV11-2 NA TGTGCCAGCAGCTTAGATTTCATTCTGGGCAGGGGCAATGAGCAGTTCTTC CASSLDFILGRGNEQFF
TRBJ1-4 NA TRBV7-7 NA TGTGCCAGCAGCTTAGGGGCCGGCTGGAATGAAAAACTGTTTTTT CASSLGAGWNEKLFF
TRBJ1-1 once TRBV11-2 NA TGTGCCAGCAGCTCCCCGGGGGGTTACGCTTTCTTT CASSSPGGYAFF
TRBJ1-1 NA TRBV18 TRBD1 TGTGCCAGCTCACCTGGGACAGGGGGCACTGAAGCTTTCTTT CASSPGTGGTEAFF
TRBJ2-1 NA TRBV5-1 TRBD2 TGCGCCAGCAGTCCCCGGGTAGCGGGAGCCGGGGAGCAGTTCTTC CASSPRVAGAGEQFF
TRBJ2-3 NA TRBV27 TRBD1 TGTGCCAGCACCGGACAGGGGGCCATGATCACAGATACGCAGTATTTT CASTGQGAMITDTQYF
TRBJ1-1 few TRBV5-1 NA TGCGCCAGCAGCTCCGAAATGACAAGGGGGGTGAGCACTGAAGCTTTCTTT CASSSEMTRGVSTEAFF
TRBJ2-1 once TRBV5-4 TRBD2 TGTGCCAGCAGCGGAACTAGCGGGGGGAGCTCCTACAATGAGCAGTTCTTC CASSGTSGGSSYNEQFF
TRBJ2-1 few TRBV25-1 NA TGTGCCACCAGTACGGGGGTTAGTAATGAGCAGTTCTTC CATSTGVSNEQFF
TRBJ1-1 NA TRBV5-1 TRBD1 TGCGCCAGCAGCTCGACAGGGCTGATGAACACTGAAGCTTTCTTT CASSSTGLMNTEAFF
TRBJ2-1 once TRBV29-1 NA TGCAGCGTTGAAGGGGATACGGAGAGGGTCTATGAGCAGTTCTTC CSVEGDTERVYEQFF
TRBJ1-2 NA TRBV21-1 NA TGTGCCAGCAGCCCCCGGGACCTCCGCCTGGCCCTCTATGGCTACACCTTC CASSPRDLRLALYGYTF
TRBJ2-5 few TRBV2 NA TGTGCCAGCGGGCTAGTAGAAGAGACCCAGTACTTC CASGLVEETQYF
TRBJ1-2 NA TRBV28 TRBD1 TGTGCCAGCAGCCTCGGGACAGGGAACTATGGCTACACCTTC CASSLGTGNYGYTF
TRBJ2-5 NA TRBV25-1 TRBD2 TGTGCCAGCTCGACTAGCGGGTACCAAGAGACCCAGTACTTC CASSTSGYQETQYF
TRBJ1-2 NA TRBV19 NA TGTGCCAGTAGTATTGGGACCGGATTTGGCTACACCTTC CASSIGTGFGYTF
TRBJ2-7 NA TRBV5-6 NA TGTGCCAGCAGCGTCGACAGGAAACGTAATAGCTACGAGCAGTACTTC CASSVDRKRNSYEQYF